This T cell receptor beta chain was observed in a study of neurological immune-mediated disorders. TCRdb reprocessed the 5' RACE reads via MiXCR and lists one record per CDR3 protein. The table shows roughly 65,000 distinct CDR3 sequences, with roughly 5% occurring only once. General study results and limits: According to phylogenetic grouping, one related-CDR3 cluster, a possible signature, contained the repertoires of 18 of 34 multiple sclerosis patients.

The V end lost 3 bases, the J end lost 7 bases, and 13 bases lay between the germline ends. This CDR3 has 14 residues. This clonotype was detected ten times or more. The antigen is undetermined. The chain links TRBV12-3 or TRBV12-4 to TRBJ1-5; D is undetermined. The source material was PBMCs. The sequence came from a human donor with multiple sclerosis. The donor label of this sample is uncertain. The CDR3 bases are TGTGCCAGCAGTTTTGGGTCCCATGGCCAGCCCCAGCATTTT. This encodes CASSFGSHGQPQHF.